This T cell receptor beta chain was observed in a study of blood T cells in healthy people across ages. General study results and limits: Correlation between TCR beta diversity and naive T cell percentage was strong.

Sample-barcoded 5' priming and a J-beta primer mix drove a second PCR of about 6 to 12 cycles. TCRdb redid the calling of the 5' RACE reads with MiXCR, one entry per CDR3 protein. There are 1.5 million to 2 million distinct CDR3 sequences in the sample; over 25% occur only once, and 7.7% lies in the top ten. This clonotype has a handful of counts. The antigen remains unidentified. Source material: blood. The clonotype comes from a woman under 40 in good health.

CDR3 region: CASSVLAGGNEQFF. As DNA, the CDR3 is TGTGCCAGCAGTGTCCTAGCGGGAGGCAATGAGCAGTTCTTC. This chain links TRBV6-1 with TRBJ2-1; the match to TRBD2 covers 11 bases. CDR3 length: 14 residues. With 4 bases clipped from V and 6 bases from J, the junction kept 2 bases outside the gene matches. Germline CDR1 is MNHNS and CDR2 is SASEGT.